This is a list of T cell receptor beta chains from one sample in a study of brain T cells in children with intractable seizures. The protocol was immunoSEQ multiplex PCR, while the TCRdb copy is restricted to in-frame clones and leaves out a portion. The profile shows 340,000 or so clones, 93% of them singletons. The specimen was peripheral blood, collected more than 4 months after surgery. The receptors were gathered from a boy in the first two years of life with tuberous sclerosis and intractable seizures. CDR3s include the opening cysteine and the closing phenylalanine or tryptophan. The order of the fields is clone size, J gene, V gene, D gene, CDR3 DNA, CDR3 protein. D genes are given only for firm matches. Expanded clones get a size class; other rows say once, few or many, or leave the size out.

>-|TRBJ2-1|TRBV6-5|TRBD1
TGTGCCAGCAGTTCATTGGGACAGCACCACAATGAGCAGTTCTTC
CASSSLGQHHNEQFF
>-|TRBJ2-7|TRBV11-3|TRBD1
TGTGCCAGCAGCCCTCCGGTCGGGACAGGGTCCCACGAGCAGTACTTC
CASSPPVGTGSHEQYF
>-|TRBJ1-4|TRBV9|TRBD1
TGTGCCAGCAGCCCAGACAGGGTGGAGGGTGAAAAACTGTTTTTT
CASSPDRVEGEKLFF
>-|TRBJ2-2|TRBV4-1|TRBD2
TGCGCCAGCAGCCAATGGTACAGTGCGGGAGGGCCAGAGGAGCTGTTTTTT
CASSQWYSAGGPEELFF
>-|TRBJ1-5|TRBV12-3/TRBV12-4|-
TGTGCCAGCACATTCGGGGATCAGCCCCAGCATTTT
CASTFGDQPQHF
>once|TRBJ1-2|TRBV3-1/TRBV3-2|-
TGTGCCAGCAGCCAAGTTCCCACCCACTATGGCTACACCTTC
CASSQVPTHYGYTF
>-|TRBJ2-7|TRBV29-1|-
TGCAGCGCCCGGACAGGGAGGGACTACGAGCAGTACTTC
CSARTGRDYEQYF
>-|TRBJ1-6|TRBV19|-
TGTGCCAGTAGTATGGGGGAACACTCCTATAATTCACCCCTCCACTTT
CASSMGEHSYNSPLHF
>-|TRBJ2-4|TRBV19|-
TGTGCCAGTAGTATAGCTGGGGCGACTAACTCAGACTTAGCCAAAAACATTCAGTACTTC
CASSIAGATNSDLAKNIQYF
>-|TRBJ2-1|TRBV19|TRBD2
TGTGCCAGTAGCGATTTTAGCGGGGGTATATTTGATGAGCAGTTCTTC
CASSDFSGGIFDEQFF
>-|TRBJ1-1|TRBV13|-
TGTGCCAGCAGCTTACGCAGATACACTGAAGCTTTCTTT
CASSLRRYTEAFF
>few|TRBJ1-6|TRBV4-1|TRBD1
TGCGCCAGCAGCCACAAAGGGGGCTTCAGGGATTCACCCCTCCACTTT
CASSHKGGFRDSPLHF
>-|TRBJ2-3|TRBV28|TRBD1
TGTGCCAGCAGTTTATTGGACAGGCTGAGCACAGATACGCAGTATTTT
CASSLLDRLSTDTQYF
>-|TRBJ2-1|TRBV11-2|TRBD2
TGTGCCAGCAGCTTAGAACTAGCGAGCTCCTACAATGAGCAGTTCTTC
CASSLELASSYNEQFF
>-|TRBJ2-2|TRBV6-4|-
TGTGCCACCAGGGCACGCAATGCAGCTAACACCGGGGAGCTGTTTTTT
CATRARNAANTGELFF
>-|TRBJ2-7|TRBV5-6|TRBD1
TGTGCCAGCAGCAATACAGGGGGCGTAAGTGAGCAGTACTTC
CASSNTGGVSEQYF
>-|TRBJ2-7|TRBV5-6|TRBD2
TGTGCCAGCAGCGGTACTAGCGGGTTCTTATACGAGCAGTACTTC
CASSGTSGFLYEQYF
>-|TRBJ1-1|TRBV2|-
TGTGCCAGCAGTGTTTCCAGGCCGACTGAAGCTTTCTTT
CASSVSRPTEAFF
>-|TRBJ2-1|TRBV10-1|TRBD2
TGCGCCAGCAGTGAGTCTTCGGCTAGCGGGAGAAATGAGCAGTTCTTC
CASSESSASGRNEQFF
>-|TRBJ2-1|TRBV27|TRBD2
TGTGCCAGCAGCTGGGGTAGCGGGGGGGCATACAATGAGCAGTTCTTC
CASSWGSGGAYNEQFF
>-|TRBJ2-1|TRBV4-2|TRBD2
TGTGCCAGCAGCCAGGCGGGTCTAGCGGGGGTGGACAGCTCCTACAATGAGCAGTTCTTC
CASSQAGLAGVDSSYNEQFF
>-|TRBJ2-5|TRBV4-1|TRBD2
TGCGCCAGCAGCCAACAGTCTAGCGGCCAAGAGACCCAGTACTTC
CASSQQSSGQETQYF
>-|TRBJ2-7|TRBV21-1|-
TGTGCCAGCAGCAGTCTGGGACTAGCGGGAACCCAATCCTACGAGCAGTACTTC
CASSSLGLAGTQSYEQYF
>-|TRBJ1-2|TRBV10-3|-
TGTGCCATCAGTGGTGAACTTAACTATGGCTACACCTTC
CAISGELNYGYTF
>-|TRBJ1-2|TRBV24-1|-
TGTGCCACCAGTGACGGGGGGTCACATGGCTACACCTTC
CATSDGGSHGYTF
>once|TRBJ2-3|TRBV7-9|TRBD2
TGTGCCAGCAGCTTAGTCGGGGAGGGAATAGGAGATACGCAGTATTTT
CASSLVGEGIGDTQYF
>-|TRBJ2-1|TRBV6-5|TRBD2
TGTGCCAGCAGTTTAAGCGGGGGGGCCCTCTACAATGAGCAGTTCTTC
CASSLSGGALYNEQFF
>-|TRBJ2-1|TRBV6-5|TRBD1
TGTGCCAGCAGTTATCAGGGGGCGCTCCGGAATGAGCAGTTCTTC
CASSYQGALRNEQFF
>-|TRBJ1-1|TRBV3-1/TRBV3-2|TRBD1
TGTGCCAGCAGCGGGGGACAGCTGAACACTGAAGCTTTCTTT
CASSGGQLNTEAFF
>-|TRBJ1-3|TRBV7-2|TRBD1
TGTGCCAGCAGCCGACAGGGGGCCCACACCATATATTTT
CASSRQGAHTIYF
>-|TRBJ1-4|TRBV7-9|-
TGTGCCAGCAGCCCAGGGTCGGGGGAAAAACTGTTTTTT
CASSPGSGEKLFF
>-|TRBJ2-7|TRBV9|-
TGTGCCAGCAGCGTAGAAGGGAACGAGCAGTACTTC
CASSVEGNEQYF
>-|TRBJ2-7|TRBV5-1|TRBD2
TGCGCCAGCAGCCCCGACCCCGGGCCTAGCGGGGGGGAGCAGTACTTC
CASSPDPGPSGGEQYF
>-|TRBJ1-3|TRBV27|TRBD1
TGTGCCAAAGCGGAGGACAGGGCTGGAAACACCATATATTTT
CAKAEDRAGNTIYF
>once|TRBJ2-3|TRBV9|-
TGTGCCAGCAGCCCTCTGGCGGCGGATTCGTGGACAGATACGCAGTATTTT
CASSPLAADSWTDTQYF
>-|TRBJ1-2|TRBV27|TRBD1
TGTGCCAGCAAACCCTCAGGGGGCGCGGGGGGCTACACCTTC
CASKPSGGAGGYTF
>-|TRBJ2-3|TRBV2|TRBD2
TGTGCCAGCAGTGTGATTAGCGGGGGGTCAATGAGAGATACGCAGTATTTT
CASSVISGGSMRDTQYF
>-|TRBJ2-1|TRBV11-2|TRBD2
TGTGCCAGCAGCTTGCGGGGACTAGCGGGTGACAGTGACAATGAGCAGTTCTTC
CASSLRGLAGDSDNEQFF
>once|TRBJ1-1|TRBV11-2|TRBD1
TGTGCCAGCAGCTTAGTTACAGGGGGCACCACTGAAGCTTTCTTT
CASSLVTGGTTEAFF
>-|TRBJ1-1|TRBV6-5|TRBD1
TGTGCCAGCAGTTTTGGGACAGAGGCTTTCTTT
CASSFGTEAFF
>-|TRBJ2-1|TRBV29-1|-
TGCAGCGCACCCGCCAACAATGAGCAGTTCTTC
CSAPANNEQFF
>-|TRBJ2-7|TRBV30|-
TGTGCCTGGAAGCACTCCTACGAGCAGTACTTC
CAWKHSYEQYF
>-|TRBJ1-5|TRBV29-1|-
TGCAGCGTTGAGGTACAGGGAGAGTCCGATCAGCCCCAGCATTTT
CSVEVQGESDQPQHF
>-|TRBJ2-7|TRBV27|TRBD2
TGTGCCAGCAGGCAACTCGCCGGGAGGGCCGAGGACGAGCAGTACTTC
CASRQLAGRAEDEQYF
>-|TRBJ2-5|TRBV7-9|-
TGTGCCAGCAGCTTCGGAGAGACCCAGTACTTC
CASSFGETQYF
>-|TRBJ1-5|TRBV15|-
TGTGCCACCAGCAGAGATTTCGGGGGTCGGGGTCAGCCCCAGCATTTT
CATSRDFGGRGQPQHF
>-|TRBJ1-3|TRBV18|-
TGTGCCAGCTCACCGGGATTCTCTGGAAACACCATATATTTT
CASSPGFSGNTIYF
>-|TRBJ2-3|TRBV30|-
TGTGCCTGGGGAAAGCAGTCCACGCAGTATTTT
CAWGKQSTQYF
>-|TRBJ2-6|TRBV24-1|-
TGTGCCACCAGTAGGGACCCGGGTCTTCCTGGGGCCAACGTCCTGACTTTC
CATSRDPGLPGANVLTF
>-|TRBJ1-2|TRBV19|-
TGTGCCAGTAGTATGGGGCAGGGGAGCTATGGCTACACCTTC
CASSMGQGSYGYTF
>-|TRBJ2-3|TRBV27|TRBD2
TGTGCCAGCAGTGGCGCAAGCGGGGGATGGACAGATACGCAGTATTTT
CASSGASGGWTDTQYF
>-|TRBJ2-2|TRBV11-2|-
TGTGCCAGCAGCCCACCGAACACCGGGGAGCTGTTTTTT
CASSPPNTGELFF
>-|TRBJ2-7|TRBV30|TRBD1
TGTGCCTGGAGGGACAGGGGGAAATACGAGCAGTACTTC
CAWRDRGKYEQYF
>-|TRBJ1-1|TRBV2|-
TGTGCCAGCAGTGGACAACAGGGAGTGAGTACTGAAGCTTTCTTT
CASSGQQGVSTEAFF
>-|TRBJ1-1|TRBV6-2/TRBV6-3|-
TGTGCCAGCAGTAAAACTCACAGGGAGATCACTGAAGCTTTCTTT
CASSKTHREITEAFF
>-|TRBJ1-1|TRBV18|-
TGTGCCAGCTCACCACTTGAAGGTGGAGGGAACACTGAAGCTTTCTTT
CASSPLEGGGNTEAFF
>-|TRBJ1-4|TRBV29-1|-
TGCAGCGTCAAGACAGCGACTAATGAAAAACTGTTTTTT
CSVKTATNEKLFF
>-|TRBJ2-7|TRBV15|-
TGTGCCACCAGCAGAGATAGCGTATCCGAGCAGTACTTC
CATSRDSVSEQYF
>-|TRBJ1-1|TRBV14|-
TGTGCCAGCAGCCTTCGGGTGAACACTGAAGCTTTCTTT
CASSLRVNTEAFF